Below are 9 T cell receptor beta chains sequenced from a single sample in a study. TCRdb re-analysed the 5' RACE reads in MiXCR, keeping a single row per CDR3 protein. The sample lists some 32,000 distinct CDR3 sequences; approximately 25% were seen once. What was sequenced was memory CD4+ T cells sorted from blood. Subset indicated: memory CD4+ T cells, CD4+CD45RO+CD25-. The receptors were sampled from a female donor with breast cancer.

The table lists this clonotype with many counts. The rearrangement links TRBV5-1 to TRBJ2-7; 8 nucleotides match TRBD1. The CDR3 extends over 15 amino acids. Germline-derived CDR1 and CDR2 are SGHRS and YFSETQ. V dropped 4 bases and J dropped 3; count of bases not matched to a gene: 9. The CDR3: CASSLGTGIIYEQYF. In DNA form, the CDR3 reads TGCGCCAGCAGCCTCGGGACAGGCATTATCTACGAGCAGTACTTC.

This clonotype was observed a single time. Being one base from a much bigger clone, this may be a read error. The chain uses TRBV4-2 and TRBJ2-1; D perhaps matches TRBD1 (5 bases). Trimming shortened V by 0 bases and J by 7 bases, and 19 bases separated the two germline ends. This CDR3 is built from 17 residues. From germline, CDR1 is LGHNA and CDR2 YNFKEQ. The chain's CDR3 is CASSQDRGERNGNEQFF. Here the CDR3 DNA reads TGTGCCAGCAGCCAAGATAGGGGCGAGAGGAACGGAAATGAGCAGTTCTTC.

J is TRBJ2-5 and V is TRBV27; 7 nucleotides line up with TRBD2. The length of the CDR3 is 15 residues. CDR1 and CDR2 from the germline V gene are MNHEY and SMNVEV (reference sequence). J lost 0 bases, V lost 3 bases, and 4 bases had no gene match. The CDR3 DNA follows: TGTGCCAGCAGTTTGGCTAGCGGAGACCAAGAGACCCAGTACTTC. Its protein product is CASSLASGDQETQYF.

The CDR3 here is CASILYMRDNEQFF. DNA for the CDR3: TGTGCCAGCATTTTATATATGAGGGACAATGAGCAGTTCTTC. The chain joins TRBV11-2 to TRBJ2-1; perhaps TRBD2 as D (5 bases). Germline CDR1 is SGHAT and CDR2 is FQNNGV. V lost 7 bases and J 5 bases, leaving 15 bases between the germline ends. The length of the CDR3 is 14 residues. Full variable domain (remainder filled in from reference TRBV11-2 and TRBJ2-1): EAGVAQSPRYKIIEKRQSVAFWCNPISGHATLYWYQQILGQGPKLLIQFQNNGVVDDSQLPKDRFSAERLKGVDSTLKIQPAKLEDSAVYLCASILYMRDNEQFFGPGTRLTVL.

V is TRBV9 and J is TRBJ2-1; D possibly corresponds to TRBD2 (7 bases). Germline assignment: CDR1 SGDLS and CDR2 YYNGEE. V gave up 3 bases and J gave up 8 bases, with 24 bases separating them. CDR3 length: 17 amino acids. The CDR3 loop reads CASSGLIWRGPGDEQFF. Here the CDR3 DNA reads TGTGCCAGCAGCGGACTCATCTGGCGGGGGCCCGGGGATGAGCAGTTCTTC.

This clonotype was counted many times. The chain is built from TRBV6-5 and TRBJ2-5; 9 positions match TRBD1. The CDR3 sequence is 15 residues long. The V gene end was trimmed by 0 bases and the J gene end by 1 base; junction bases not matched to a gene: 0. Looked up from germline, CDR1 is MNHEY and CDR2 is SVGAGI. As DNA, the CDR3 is TGTGCCAGCAGTTACTCGACAGGGGGCCAAGAGACCCAGTACTTC. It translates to CASSYSTGGQETQYF.

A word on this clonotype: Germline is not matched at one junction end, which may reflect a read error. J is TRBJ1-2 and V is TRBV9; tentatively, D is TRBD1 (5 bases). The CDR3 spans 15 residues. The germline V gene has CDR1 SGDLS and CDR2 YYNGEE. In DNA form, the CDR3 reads TGTGCCGGCAGCCCATCCCCGGGACGGACCTATGGCTACACCTTC. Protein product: CAGSPSPGRTYGYTF.

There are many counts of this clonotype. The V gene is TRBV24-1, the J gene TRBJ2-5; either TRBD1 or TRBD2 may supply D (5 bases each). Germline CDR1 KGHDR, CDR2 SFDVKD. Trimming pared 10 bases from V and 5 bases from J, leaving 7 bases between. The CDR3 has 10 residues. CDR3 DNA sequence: TGTGCCACAGAGGGGGAGACCCAGTACTTC. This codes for CATEGETQYF.

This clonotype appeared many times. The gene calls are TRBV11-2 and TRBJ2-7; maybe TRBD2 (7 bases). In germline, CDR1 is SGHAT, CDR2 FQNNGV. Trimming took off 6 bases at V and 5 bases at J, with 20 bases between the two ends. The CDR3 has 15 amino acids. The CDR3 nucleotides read TGTGCCAGCAGGCCGGCGGGCGGGGGCATCGACGAGCAGTACTTC. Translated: CASRPAGGGIDEQYF.